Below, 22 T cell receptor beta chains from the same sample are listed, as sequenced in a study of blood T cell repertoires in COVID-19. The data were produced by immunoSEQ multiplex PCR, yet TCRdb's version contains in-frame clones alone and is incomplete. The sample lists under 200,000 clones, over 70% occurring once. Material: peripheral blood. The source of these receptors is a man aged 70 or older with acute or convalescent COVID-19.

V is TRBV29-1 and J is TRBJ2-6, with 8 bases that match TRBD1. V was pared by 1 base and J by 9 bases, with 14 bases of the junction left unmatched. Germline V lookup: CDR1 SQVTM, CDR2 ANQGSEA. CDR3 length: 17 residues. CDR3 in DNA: TGCAGCGTTGAAGTTGCGCAGGGGGCCCGATCGGGCAACGTCCTGACTTTC. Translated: CSVEVAQGARSGNVLTF.

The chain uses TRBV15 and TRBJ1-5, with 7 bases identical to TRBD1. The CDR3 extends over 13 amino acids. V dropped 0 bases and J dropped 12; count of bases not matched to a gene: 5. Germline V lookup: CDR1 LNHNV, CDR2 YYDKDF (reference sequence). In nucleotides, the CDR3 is TGTGCCACCAGCAGAGATAGGACAGGATACCAGCATTTT. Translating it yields CATSRDRTGYQHF.

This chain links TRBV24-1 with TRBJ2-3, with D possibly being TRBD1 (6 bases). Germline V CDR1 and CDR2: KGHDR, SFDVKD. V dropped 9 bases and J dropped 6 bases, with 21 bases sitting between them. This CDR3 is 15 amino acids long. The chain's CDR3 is CATGDSGAVADTQYF. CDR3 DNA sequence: TGTGCCACCGGGGATTCAGGGGCAGTCGCGGATACGCAGTATTTT.

The CDR3 here is CASRRDRGLSQPQHF. For the CDR3, the DNA is TGTGCCAGCAGAAGAGACAGGGGGTTGTCTCAGCCCCAGCATTTT. The chain uses TRBV6-5 and TRBJ1-5, with 9 bases aligning to TRBD1. After removal of 6 bases from V and 6 bases from J, the junction contained 9 bases not matched to a gene. This CDR3 is built from 15 residues. CDR1 is MNHEY and CDR2 is SVGAGI in the germline V gene.

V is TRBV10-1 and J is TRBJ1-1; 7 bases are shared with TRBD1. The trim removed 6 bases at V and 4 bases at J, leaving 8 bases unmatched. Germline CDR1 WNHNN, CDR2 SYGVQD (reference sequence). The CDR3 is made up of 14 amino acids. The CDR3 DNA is TGCGCCAGCAGCCGGGACAGTTTTAGCACTGAAGCTTTCTTT. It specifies CASSRDSFSTEAFF.

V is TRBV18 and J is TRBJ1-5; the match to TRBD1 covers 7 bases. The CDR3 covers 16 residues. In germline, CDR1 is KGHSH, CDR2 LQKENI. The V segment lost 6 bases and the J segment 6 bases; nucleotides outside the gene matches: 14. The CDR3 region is CASSHREGALSQPQHF. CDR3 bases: TGTGCCAGCTCTCACCGGGAGGGGGCGCTCAGTCAGCCCCAGCATTTT.

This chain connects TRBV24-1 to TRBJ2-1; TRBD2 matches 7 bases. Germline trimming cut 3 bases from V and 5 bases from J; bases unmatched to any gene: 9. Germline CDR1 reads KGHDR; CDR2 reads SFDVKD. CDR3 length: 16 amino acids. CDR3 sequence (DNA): TGTGCCACCAGTGATCCAGTTGCGGGAGCTAACAATGAGCAGTTCTTC. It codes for CATSDPVAGANNEQFF.

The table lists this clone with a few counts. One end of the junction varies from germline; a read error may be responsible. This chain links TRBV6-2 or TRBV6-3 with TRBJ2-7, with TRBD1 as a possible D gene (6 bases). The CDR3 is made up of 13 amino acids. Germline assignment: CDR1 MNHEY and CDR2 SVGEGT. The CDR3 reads CASSYLDRYGQYF. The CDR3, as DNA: TGTGCCAGCAGTTACTTGGACAGATACGGGCAGTACTTC.

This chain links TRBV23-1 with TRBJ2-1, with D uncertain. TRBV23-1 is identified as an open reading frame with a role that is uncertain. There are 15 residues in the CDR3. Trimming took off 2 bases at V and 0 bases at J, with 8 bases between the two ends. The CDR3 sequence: CASSQTGDSYNEQFF. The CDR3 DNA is TGCGCCAGCAGTCAAACGGGTGACTCCTACAATGAGCAGTTCTTC.

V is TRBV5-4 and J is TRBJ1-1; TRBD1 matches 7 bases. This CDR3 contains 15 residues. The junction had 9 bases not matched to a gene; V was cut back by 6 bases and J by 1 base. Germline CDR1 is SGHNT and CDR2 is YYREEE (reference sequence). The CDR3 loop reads CASIIPGQTNTEAFF. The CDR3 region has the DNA TGTGCCAGCATTATTCCGGGACAGACGAACACTGAAGCTTTCTTT.

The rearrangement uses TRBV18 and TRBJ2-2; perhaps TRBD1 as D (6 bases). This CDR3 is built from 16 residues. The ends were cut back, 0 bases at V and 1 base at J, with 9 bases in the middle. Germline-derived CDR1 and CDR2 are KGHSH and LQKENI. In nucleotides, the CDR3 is TGTGCCAGCTCACCACCGGGGGCCCAGAACACCGGGGAGCTGTTTTTT. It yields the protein CASSPPGAQNTGELFF.

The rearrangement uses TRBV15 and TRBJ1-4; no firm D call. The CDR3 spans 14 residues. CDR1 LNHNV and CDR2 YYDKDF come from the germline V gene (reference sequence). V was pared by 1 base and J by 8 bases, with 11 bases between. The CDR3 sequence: CATSRGLKEEKLFF. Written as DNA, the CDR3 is TGTGCCACCAGCAGAGGTTTAAAGGAGGAAAAACTGTTTTTT.

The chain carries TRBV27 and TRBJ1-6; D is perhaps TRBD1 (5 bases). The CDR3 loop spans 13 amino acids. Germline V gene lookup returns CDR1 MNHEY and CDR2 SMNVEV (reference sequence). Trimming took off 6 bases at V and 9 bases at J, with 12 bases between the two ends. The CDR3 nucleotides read TGTGCCAGCAGCATTGTCAGGGTTTCACCCCTCCACTTT. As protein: CASSIVRVSPLHF.

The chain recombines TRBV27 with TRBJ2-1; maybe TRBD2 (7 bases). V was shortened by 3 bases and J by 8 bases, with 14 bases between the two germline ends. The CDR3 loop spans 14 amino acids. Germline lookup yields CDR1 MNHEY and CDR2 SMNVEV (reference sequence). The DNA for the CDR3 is TGTGCCAGCAGTTTTAGTCGGGGGGCGCATGAGCAGTTCTTC. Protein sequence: CASSFSRGAHEQFF.

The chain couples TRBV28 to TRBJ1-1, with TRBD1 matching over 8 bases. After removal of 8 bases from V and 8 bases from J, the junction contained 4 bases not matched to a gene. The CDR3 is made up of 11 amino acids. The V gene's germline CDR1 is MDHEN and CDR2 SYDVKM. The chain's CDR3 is CASRTGYEAFF. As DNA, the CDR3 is TGTGCCAGCCGGACAGGGTACGAAGCTTTCTTT.

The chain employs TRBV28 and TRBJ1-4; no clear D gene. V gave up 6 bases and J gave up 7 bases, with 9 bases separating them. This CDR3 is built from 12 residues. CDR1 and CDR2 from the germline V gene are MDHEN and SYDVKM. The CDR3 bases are TGTGCCAGCAGATTGACTGGTGAAAAACTGTTTTTT. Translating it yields CASRLTGEKLFF.

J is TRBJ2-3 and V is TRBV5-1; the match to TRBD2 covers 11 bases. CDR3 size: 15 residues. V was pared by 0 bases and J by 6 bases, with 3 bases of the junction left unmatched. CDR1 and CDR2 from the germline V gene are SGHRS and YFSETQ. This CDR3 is CASSLAGTSGDTQYF. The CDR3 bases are TGCGCCAGCAGCTTGGCCGGGACTAGCGGTGATACGCAGTATTTT. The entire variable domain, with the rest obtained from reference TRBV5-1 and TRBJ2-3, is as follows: KAGVTQTPRYLIKTRGQQVTLSCSPISGHRSVSWYQQTPGQGLQFLFEYFSETQRNKGNFPGRFSGRQFSNSRSEMNVSTLELGDSALYLCASSLAGTSGDTQYFGPGTRLTVL.

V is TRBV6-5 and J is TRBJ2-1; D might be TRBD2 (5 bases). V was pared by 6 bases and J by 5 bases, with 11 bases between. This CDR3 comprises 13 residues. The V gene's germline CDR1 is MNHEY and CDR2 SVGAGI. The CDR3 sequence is CASRPPGNNEQFF. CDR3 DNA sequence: TGTGCCAGCAGGCCTCCGGGAAACAATGAGCAGTTCTTC.

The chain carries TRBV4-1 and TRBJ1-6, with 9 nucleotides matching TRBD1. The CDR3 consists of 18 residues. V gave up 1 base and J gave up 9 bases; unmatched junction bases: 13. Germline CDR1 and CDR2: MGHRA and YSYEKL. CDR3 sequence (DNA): TGCGCCAGCAGCCAAGCCGGGGACAGGGAGTCAAACCTTTCACCCCTCCACTTT. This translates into CASSQAGDRESNLSPLHF.

Here the CDR3 reads CASSFGGREAFF. The CDR3, as DNA: TGTGCCAGCAGTTTCGGGGGGCGAGAAGCTTTCTTT. The chain has TRBV12-3 or TRBV12-4 and TRBJ1-1; D perhaps matches TRBD1 (6 bases). The V end lost 3 bases, the J end lost 8 bases, and 10 bases lay between the germline ends. The length of the CDR3 is 12 residues.

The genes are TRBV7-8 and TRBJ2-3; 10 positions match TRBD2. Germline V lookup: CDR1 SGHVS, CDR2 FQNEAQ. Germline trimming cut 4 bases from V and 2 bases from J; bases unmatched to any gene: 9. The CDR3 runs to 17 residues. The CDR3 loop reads CASSSTSGLANTDTQYF. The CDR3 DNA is TGTGCCAGCAGCTCAACCTCGGGACTAGCGAACACAGATACGCAGTATTTT. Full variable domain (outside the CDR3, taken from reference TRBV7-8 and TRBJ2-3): GAGVSQSPRYKVAKRGQDVALRCDPISGHVSLFWYQQALGQGPEFLTYFQNEAQLDKSGLPSDRFFAERPEGSVSTLKIQRTQQEDSAVYLCASSSTSGLANTDTQYFGPGTRLTVL.

The CDR3 coding sequence is TGTGCCAGCAGCAAGGACGGGATTAGCAATCAGCCCCAGCATTTT. This codes for CASSKDGISNQPQHF. The chain recombines TRBV7-9 with TRBJ1-5; unclear D gene. V was clipped by 5 bases and J by 0 bases, with 11 bases between them. CDR1 and CDR2 (germline): SEHNR, FQNEAQ (reference sequence). The CDR3 is 15 residues long.